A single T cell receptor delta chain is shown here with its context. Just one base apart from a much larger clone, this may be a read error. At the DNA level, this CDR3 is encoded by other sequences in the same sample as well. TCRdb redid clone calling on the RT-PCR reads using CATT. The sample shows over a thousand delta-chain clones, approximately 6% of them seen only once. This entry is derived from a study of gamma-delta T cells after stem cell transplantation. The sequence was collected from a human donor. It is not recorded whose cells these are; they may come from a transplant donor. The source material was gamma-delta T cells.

This CDR3 reads CALGELSYGRTGGYAGDKLIF. CDR3 coding DNA: TGTGCTCTTGGGGAACTGTCGTACGGGAGAACTGGGGGATATGCCGGCGATAAACTCATCTTT. The chain combines TRDV1 with TRDJ1; 11 positions match TRDD3. The CDR3 has 21 amino acids. Germline V CDR1 and CDR2: TSWWSYY, QGS. V was pared by 0 bases and J by 4 bases, with 19 bases of the junction left unmatched.